The 29 T cell receptor beta chains presented below share a single source sample, sequenced in a study of cytomegalovirus exposure and HLA in healthy donors. Sequencing was performed with immunoSEQ multiplex PCR; in TCRdb, only in-frame clones are kept and a portion is missing. The sample includes around 220,000 clones, approximately 83% of them seen just once. The specimen was PBMCs. The receptors originated from a woman in her 30s in good health and CMV-seropositive.

This clone was recorded only once. The chain links TRBV7-6 to TRBJ1-4, with D possibly being TRBD1 (6 bases). Germline CDR1 SGHVS, CDR2 FNYEAQ. CDR3 size: 13 residues. V was clipped by 1 base and J by 12 bases, with 12 bases between them. CDR3 bases: TGTGCCAGCAGCTTAGAGGGCAGGGGAGAACTGTTTTTT. Its protein product is CASSLEGRGELFF. Supplemented by reference TRBV7-6 and TRBJ1-4, the full variable domain reads GAGVSQSPRYKVTKRGQDVALRCDPISGHVSLYWYRQALGQGPEFLTYFNYEAQQDKSGLPNDRFSAERPEGSISTLTIQRTEQRDSAMYRCASSLEGRGELFFGSGTQLSVL.

CDR3 sequence: CASKRSGTYEQYF. As DNA, the CDR3 is TGTGCCAGCAAGCGGAGCGGCACCTACGAGCAGTACTTC. The chain couples TRBV6-1 to TRBJ2-7; possibly TRBD2 for D (5 bases). Germline CDR1 MNHNS, CDR2 SASEGT. This CDR3 has 13 amino acids. Trimming took off 7 bases at V and 2 bases at J, with 12 bases between the two ends.

The chain employs TRBV29-1 and TRBJ2-1; D is ambiguous. Germline V gene lookup returns CDR1 SQVTM and CDR2 ANQGSEA. The CDR3 covers 10 residues. The V gene lost 4 bases and the J gene lost 10 bases, with 8 bases spanning the gap. The CDR3 protein is CSVGVEEQFF. CDR3 DNA: TGCAGCGTTGGAGTAGAGGAGCAGTTCTTC.

This chain connects TRBV13 to TRBJ1-2; no clear D gene. Germline assignment: CDR1 PRHDT and CDR2 FYEKMQ (reference sequence). Trimming removed 1 base from V and 6 bases from J, with 6 bases in between. The CDR3 sequence is 12 residues long. Here the CDR3 DNA reads TGTGCCAGCAGCTTAGAATCGGATGGCTACACCTTC. Protein sequence: CASSLESDGYTF.

This clone was recorded once. This chain joins TRBV2 and TRBJ2-3; 10 positions match TRBD2. The CDR3 totals 15 residues. Germline loops: CDR1 SNHLY, CDR2 FYNNEI. Germline trimming cut 9 bases from V and 4 bases from J; bases unmatched to any gene: 10. The DNA of the CDR3 is TGTGCCAGTCGGGGGGCTAGCGGGAGTGCAGATACGCAGTATTTT. Protein sequence: CASRGASGSADTQYF. The variable domain in full, completed from reference TRBV2 and TRBJ2-3, reads EPEVTQTPSHQVTQMGQEVILRCVPISNHLYFYWYRQILGQKVEFLVSFYNNEISEKSEIFDDQFSVERPDGSNFTLKIRSTKLEDSAMYFCASRGASGSADTQYFGPGTRLTVL.

This clone was counted a single time. The chain carries TRBV4-2 and TRBJ2-7; 11 bases agree with TRBD1. Germline CDR1 reads LGHNA; CDR2 reads YNFKEQ. This CDR3 region has 20 residues. J gave up 0 bases and V 1 base, and 14 bases lay outside the gene matches. The CDR3 sequence is CASSQVPARTGGSSSYEQYF. The CDR3 nucleotides are TGTGCCAGCAGCCAAGTCCCCGCGCGGACAGGGGGCTCAAGCTCCTACGAGCAGTACTTC.

J is TRBJ1-1 and V is TRBV2; possible D gene TRBD1, 5 bases. The CDR3 is made up of 16 amino acids. The V end lost 6 bases, the J end lost 0 bases, and 17 bases lay between the germline ends. The germline gives CDR1 SNHLY, CDR2 FYNNEI. The CDR3 region has the DNA TGTGCCAGCAGAAGGGCAGGGATATGGGTGAACACTGAAGCTTTCTTT. This codes for CASRRAGIWVNTEAFF. The entire variable domain, with the rest obtained from reference TRBV2 and TRBJ1-1, is as follows: EPEVTQTPSHQVTQMGQEVILRCVPISNHLYFYWYRQILGQKVEFLVSFYNNEISEKSEIFDDQFSVERPDGSNFTLKIRSTKLEDSAMYFCASRRAGIWVNTEAFFGQGTRLTVV.

This chain joins TRBV9 and TRBJ1-1; D not resolved. Germline lookup yields CDR1 SGDLS and CDR2 YYNGEE. The CDR3 extends over 13 amino acids. With 0 bases removed from V and 10 bases from J, the gap between germline ends came to 13 bases. CDR3 in amino acids: CASSVEQGGSAFF. The CDR3 nucleotides read TGTGCCAGCAGCGTAGAGCAAGGAGGGTCAGCTTTCTTT.

In nucleotides, the CDR3 is TGTGCCAGCAGCCCAGTTAGCAATCAGCCCCAGCATTTT. Translating it yields CASSPVSNQPQHF. This chain links TRBV27 with TRBJ1-5, with D unclear. The CDR3 length is 13 residues. V lost 6 bases to trimming and J lost 0 bases, with 6 bases between them. Germline V lookup: CDR1 MNHEY, CDR2 SMNVEV (reference sequence).

The J gene is TRBJ2-1, the V gene TRBV11-3, with 7 bases aligning to TRBD2. V was clipped by 5 bases and J by 5 bases; unmatched bases: 6. Per germline, CDR1 SGHNT and CDR2 YENEEA. CDR3 length: 14 residues. The CDR3 bases are TGTGCCAGCAGCCGAACTAGCGCCAACAATGAGCAGTTCTTC. It is translated as CASSRTSANNEQFF.

The chain couples TRBV6-4 to TRBJ2-1, with 9 positions matching TRBD2. Per germline, CDR1 MRHNA and CDR2 SNTAGT. This CDR3 spans 15 amino acids. The ends lost 5 bases at V and 8 bases at J; junction bases unmatched: 10. The CDR3: CASSSASGNADEQFF. The CDR3 DNA is TGTGCCAGCAGTTCCGCTAGCGGGAACGCAGATGAGCAGTTCTTC.

V usage is TRBV18 and J usage is TRBJ2-2, with no clear D. The V gene lost 3 bases and the J gene lost 4 bases, with 6 bases spanning the gap. The CDR3 sequence is 13 residues long. Germline V gene lookup returns CDR1 KGHSH and CDR2 LQKENI. CDR3 sequence: CASSPESTGELFF. The CDR3, as DNA: TGTGCCAGCTCACCGGAATCCACCGGGGAGCTGTTTTTT.

V gene TRBV5-4 combines with J gene TRBJ1-2, with D unclear. V dropped 1 base and J dropped 7 bases, with 11 bases sitting between them. The CDR3 is 13 amino acids. Germline V gives CDR1 SGHNT, CDR2 YYREEE (reference sequence). In nucleotides, the CDR3 is TGTGCCAGCAGCTTGTTGAGAGAGGGTGGCTACACCTTC. Residues: CASSLLREGGYTF.

The chain couples TRBV10-3 to TRBJ2-7; TRBD2 matches 8 bases. This CDR3 region has 15 residues. Trimming at V came to 5 bases and at J to 5 bases, leaving 11 bases not matched to a gene. Germline V CDR1 and CDR2: ENHRY, SYGVKD. The CDR3 is CAISLGKREWNEQYF. The CDR3 region has the DNA TGTGCCATCAGTCTTGGAAAGCGGGAGTGGAACGAGCAGTACTTC.

This chain connects TRBV18 to TRBJ1-1; tentatively, D is TRBD1 (6 bases). CDR1 KGHSH and CDR2 LQKENI come from the germline V gene. The V end was cut by 3 bases, the J end by 3 bases, with 20 bases between. CDR3 length equals 17 residues. CDR3 region: CASSPRGEGRWDTEAFF. The CDR3 nucleotides read TGTGCCAGCTCACCGAGGGGGGAGGGTCGGTGGGACACTGAAGCTTTCTTT.

The chain joins TRBV27 to TRBJ1-2, with D unresolved. The V gene lost 7 bases and the J gene lost 5 bases, with 23 bases spanning the gap. The CDR3 extends over 16 amino acids. Germline CDR1 is MNHEY and CDR2 is SMNVEV (reference sequence). CDR3 DNA: TGTGCCAGCAACCCAACATACGCAGACATGGGATATGGCTACACCTTC. This sequence encodes CASNPTYADMGYGYTF.

This clone was recorded once. V and J are TRBV13 and TRBJ1-1; possible D gene TRBD1, 5 bases. This CDR3 has 12 residues. V lost 5 bases and J lost 8, with 12 bases in between. CDR1 is PRHDT and CDR2 is FYEKMQ in the germline V gene (reference sequence). CDR3 loop: CASSTGTAEAFF. In DNA, the CDR3 is TGTGCCAGCAGCACCGGGACGGCAGAAGCTTTCTTT. Based on the CDR3 plus reference TRBV13 and TRBJ1-1, the full variable domain is AAGVIQSPRHLIKEKRETATLKCYPIPRHDTVYWYQQGPGQDPQFLISFYEKMQSDKGSIPDRFSAQQFSDYHSELNMSSLELGDSALYFCASSTGTAEAFFGQGTRLTVV.

This clone was seen only a few times. The chain combines TRBV6-1 with TRBJ2-7, with D tentatively TRBD1 or TRBD2 (6 bases each). The CDR3 is made up of 15 amino acids. Germline CDR1 MNHNS, CDR2 SASEGT. Trimming stripped 1 base from V and 0 bases from J, with 10 bases between. CDR3 nucleotide sequence: TGTGCCAGCAGTGAAGGGGGGGCCAGCTCCTACGAGCAGTACTTC. As protein: CASSEGGASSYEQYF.

The rearrangement uses TRBV2 and TRBJ1-1, with D perhaps matching TRBD1 (6 bases). From germline, CDR1 is SNHLY and CDR2 FYNNEI. V gave up 1 base and J gave up 8 bases, with 11 bases separating them. The CDR3 length is 13 residues. CDR3 nucleotide sequence: TGTGCCAGCAGTGAAGTATGGACAGCCGAAGCTTTCTTT. The encoded protein is CASSEVWTAEAFF.

The V call is TRBV20-1, the J call TRBJ2-1; D is tentatively TRBD1 or TRBD2 (7 bases each). There are 11 residues in the CDR3. V lost 6 bases, J lost 14 bases, and 17 bases lay in between. Germline CDR1 reads DFQATT; CDR2 reads SNEGSKA (reference sequence). CDR3 protein: CSAPRQGGKFF. DNA of the CDR3: TGCAGTGCGCCCCGACAGGGAGGGAAGTTCTTC.

As DNA, the CDR3 is TGTGCCAGCAGTCACCCCCGGACAGGGCAAGCAAGCGAGCAGTACTTC. This encodes CASSHPRTGQASEQYF. The rearrangement links TRBV27 to TRBJ2-7; 8 bases align to TRBD1. Looked up from germline, CDR1 is MNHEY and CDR2 is SMNVEV (reference sequence). This CDR3 comprises 16 residues. V dropped 5 bases and J dropped 6; count of bases not matched to a gene: 15.

The rearrangement uses TRBV15 and TRBJ1-2; D is perhaps TRBD1 (5 bases). V shed 4 bases and J shed 7 bases, with 25 bases lying between them. CDR1 LNHNV and CDR2 YYDKDF come from the germline V gene (reference sequence). This CDR3 comprises 17 residues. This CDR3 reads CATSNYPGGRESSGYTF. The CDR3 region has the DNA TGTGCCACCAGCAACTATCCCGGTGGCAGGGAATCGTCTGGCTACACCTTC. Full variable domain (missing parts from reference TRBV15 and TRBJ1-2): DAMVIQNPRYQVTQFGKPVTLSCSQTLNHNVMYWYQQKSSQAPKLLFHYYDKDFNNEADTPDNFQSRRPNTSFCFLDIRSPGLGDTAMYLCATSNYPGGRESSGYTFGSGTRLTVV.

The sample holds a few counts of this clone. The chain recombines TRBV5-1 with TRBJ2-3, with 10 bases aligning to TRBD2. The germline V gene has CDR1 SGHRS and CDR2 YFSETQ. This CDR3 has 14 residues. The ends lost 5 bases at V and 1 base at J; junction bases unmatched: 1. CDR3 amino acids: CASSGTSGTDTQYF. CDR3 DNA: TGCGCCAGCAGTGGGACTAGCGGCACAGATACGCAGTATTTT.

A note on this clone: One end of the junction does not line up with germline, which may come from a read error. J is TRBJ2-1 and V is TRBV6-5; D is possibly TRBD2 (6 bases). This CDR3 spans 11 amino acids. Per the germline V gene, CDR1 is MNHEY and CDR2 is SVGAGI. CDR3 DNA sequence: TGTGCCAGCAGTTTGAACGGGGGTTTGGTCTTC. It translates to CASSLNGGLVF.

The chain recombines TRBV5-1 with TRBJ1-4; D call uncertain. CDR1 is SGHRS and CDR2 is YFSETQ in the germline V gene. The CDR3 has 18 residues. V was shortened by 1 base and J by 5 bases, with 21 bases between the two germline ends. The DNA of the CDR3 is TGCGCCAGCAGCTTGAACTCAGGTCGCTACACAAGAAATGAAAAACTGTTTTTT. As protein: CASSLNSGRYTRNEKLFF.

The genes are TRBV11-2 and TRBJ1-2; weak D call: TRBD1 (6 bases). V shed 5 bases and J shed 8 bases, with 18 bases lying between them. Germline loops: CDR1 SGHAT, CDR2 FQNNGV. The length of the CDR3 is 14 residues. The DNA of the CDR3 is TGTGCCAGCAGCCCCTTTTCGGGGGCGGGGGGCTACACCTTC. It encodes CASSPFSGAGGYTF.

V gene TRBV30 combines with J gene TRBJ2-6, with a possible D match to TRBD2 (5 bases). Germline CDR1 reads GTSNPN; CDR2 reads SVGIG (reference sequence). This CDR3 comprises 14 residues. Trimming cost V 8 bases and J 1 base, with 12 bases left between them. The CDR3 DNA sequence: TGTGCCGGACCCGGGAAGTCTGGGGCCAACGTCCTGACTTTC. This encodes CAGPGKSGANVLTF.

The rearrangement links TRBV7-8 to TRBJ2-7; 14 bases agree with TRBD2. The CDR3 runs to 17 residues. The ends lost 4 bases at V and 2 bases at J; junction bases unmatched: 7. CDR1 and CDR2 from the germline V gene are SGHVS and FQNEAQ. The CDR3 region is CASSSWTSGRSPYEQYF. For the CDR3, the DNA is TGTGCCAGCAGCTCCTGGACTAGCGGGAGGTCCCCCTACGAGCAGTACTTC.

The rearrangement uses TRBV27 and TRBJ2-5, with a weak D call TRBD1 (6 bases). The CDR3 has 16 amino acids. V lost 7 bases and J 5 bases, leaving 23 bases between the germline ends. CDR1 is MNHEY, CDR2 SMNVEV, per germline (reference sequence). The CDR3 region is CASKGVPHICKETQYF. The CDR3 nucleotides read TGTGCCAGCAAGGGGGTTCCTCACATTTGCAAGGAGACCCAGTACTTC.